These 27 T cell receptor beta chains originate from one sample sequenced in a study of T-cell reconstitution after alpha-beta-depleted transplantation in children (dated by TCRdb to about 2016). Libraries came from PCR. The run used an Illumina HiSeq 2500. TCR library preparation used molecular barcoding, with unique molecular identifiers applied to normalize quantification of the TCRbeta repertoire. TCRdb's own reprocessing of the public reads used fastp at Q25 and MiXCR and kept productive beta chains. All rows with the same CDR3 protein become a single entry with the most common DNA and genes. Across this sample there are some 600,000 distinct CDR3 sequences, with approximately 17% seen only once. The top ten clones comprise around 0.96% of the sample. The specimen was PBMCs from the stem cell graft donor, collected from the stem cell graft. The receptors were sampled from a human donor who donated a stem cell graft to a child with acute myeloid leukemia.

This clonotype was counted between two and nine times. The chain is built from TRBV10-3 and TRBJ1-1, with D possibly TRBD1 on 5 matching bases. Per the germline V gene, CDR1 is ENHRY and CDR2 is SYGVKD. There are 14 residues in the CDR3. The V end lost 8 bases, the J end lost 2 bases, and 15 bases lay between the germline ends. The CDR3 coding sequence is TGTGCCATCGCTCATCCGGGACCCAACACTGAAGCTTTCTTT. This encodes CAIAHPGPNTEAFF.

This clonotype was picked up many times. V gene TRBV20-1 combines with J gene TRBJ1-6; 8 nucleotides match TRBD1. The CDR3 covers 13 residues. V trimming: 3 bases; J trimming: 13 bases; junction bases outside the gene matches: 8. Germline-derived CDR1 and CDR2 are DFQATT and SNEGSKA (reference sequence). The CDR3 nucleotides are TGCAGTGCTAGTGCAGGGGGCGCAAGTCCCCTCCACTTT. It translates to CSASAGGASPLHF.

This clonotype was seen repeatedly, ten times or more. The rearrangement links TRBV5-5 to TRBJ2-5; TRBD1 agrees at 12 bases. The CDR3 sequence is 14 residues long. Germline V gene data show CDR1 as SGHKS and CDR2 as YYEKEE (reference sequence). V was pared by 4 bases and J by 4 bases, with 2 bases of the junction left unmatched. The CDR3 protein is CASSGDRGRETQYF. CDR3 nucleotide sequence: TGTGCCAGCAGCGGGGACAGGGGGCGAGAGACCCAGTACTTC.

This clonotype was seen repeatedly, ten times or more. The gene calls are TRBV20-1 and TRBJ1-5; 9 positions agree with TRBD1. CDR3 length: 15 amino acids. V lost 0 bases to trimming and J lost 3 bases; unmatched junction nucleotides: 3. The germline gives CDR1 DFQATT, CDR2 SNEGSKA (reference sequence). The chain's CDR3 is CSARDRTGVNQPQHF. The CDR3 DNA reads TGCAGTGCTAGAGATCGGACAGGGGTCAATCAGCCCCAGCATTTT.

This clonotype was picked up many times. The rearrangement links TRBV12-3 or TRBV12-4 to TRBJ2-2; 13 bases match TRBD2. The CDR3 has 16 amino acids. With 6 bases clipped from V and 5 bases from J, the junction kept 6 bases outside the gene matches. The CDR3 reads CASSSATSGGTGELFF. The CDR3 DNA reads as TGTGCCAGCAGCTCCGCGACTAGCGGGGGGACCGGGGAGCTGTTTTTT.

A few counts support this clonotype. This chain links TRBV4-2 with TRBJ2-1, with D hard to call. This CDR3 comprises 13 residues. The V end was cut by 0 bases, the J end by 13 bases, with 13 bases between. Germline CDR1 and CDR2: LGHNA and YNFKEQ. CDR3 DNA sequence: TGTGCCAGCAGCCAAGAGAGAACAGAGTACCAGTTCTTC. Protein product: CASSQERTEYQFF.

V is TRBV19 and J is TRBJ2-1, with 8 positions matching TRBD1. V shed 4 bases and J 8 bases; nucleotides not matched to a gene: 7. Germline lookup yields CDR1 LNHDA and CDR2 SQIVND (reference sequence). This CDR3 contains 14 residues. CDR3 DNA sequence: TGTGCCAGTAGTACTATGGACAGGGCTTATGAGCAGTTCTTC. Its protein is CASSTMDRAYEQFF.

This clonotype was detected a few times. The rearrangement uses TRBV11-1 and TRBJ1-1; D is undetermined. Germline loops: CDR1 SGHAT, CDR2 FQDESV (reference sequence). V was pared by 3 bases and J by 3 bases, with 23 bases between. The CDR3 is 18 amino acids. CDR3 amino acids: CASSFTKRAYIADTEAFF. In DNA, the CDR3 is TGTGCCAGCAGCTTCACTAAACGGGCCTACATTGCGGACACTGAAGCTTTCTTT.

The chain is built from TRBV20-1 and TRBJ1-5; D perhaps matches TRBD1 (5 bases). Germline V gene lookup returns CDR1 DFQATT and CDR2 SNEGSKA (reference sequence). V gave up 4 bases and J gave up 1 base, with 14 bases separating them. The CDR3 is made up of 15 amino acids. The CDR3 loop is CSATTEGRSNQPQHF. The CDR3 DNA sequence: TGCAGTGCTACAACCGAGGGGAGAAGCAATCAGCCCCAGCATTTT.

At least ten counts were recorded for this clonotype. The rearrangement joins TRBV10-3 to TRBJ1-1; TRBD1 aligns across 12 bases. Germline loops: CDR1 ENHRY, CDR2 SYGVKD. The length of the CDR3 is 16 residues. V dropped 5 bases and J dropped 7; count of bases not matched to a gene: 11. The CDR3 here is CAISKGGQGASGEAFF. The CDR3 bases are TGTGCCATCAGTAAAGGGGGACAGGGGGCTAGCGGTGAAGCTTTCTTT.

This clonotype was picked up one time. This clone may be a read error of a much larger clone one base away. V is TRBV27 and J is TRBJ2-3; 9 nucleotides agree with TRBD2. Germline CDR1 is MNHEY and CDR2 is SMNVEV (reference sequence). The CDR3 extends over 16 amino acids. The CDR3 reads CASSLATSGRLDTPYF. The CDR3 nucleotides are TGTGCCAGCAGTTTGGCGACTAGCGGACGTCTAGATACGCCGTATTTT.

This clonotype was counted many times. J is TRBJ2-6 and V is TRBV20-1, with D possibly being TRBD2 (5 bases). The V gene lost 6 bases and the J gene lost 0 bases, with 9 bases spanning the gap. The CDR3 sequence is 14 residues long. The germline gives CDR1 DFQATT, CDR2 SNEGSKA (reference sequence). CDR3 residues: CSAHGSSGANVLTF. The DNA of the CDR3 is TGCAGTGCCCATGGGAGCTCTGGGGCCAACGTCCTGACTTTC.

This clonotype was seen many times. This rearrangement joins TRBV29-1 to TRBJ2-2; D remains ambiguous. Germline V CDR1 and CDR2: SQVTM, ANQGSEA. V dropped 4 bases and J dropped 6 bases, with 9 bases sitting between them. This CDR3 has 12 amino acids. In DNA form, the CDR3 reads TGCAGCGTTGCCAGTAACGCCGGGGAGCTGTTTTTT. It codes for CSVASNAGELFF.

This clonotype has at least ten counts. The CDR3 DNA sequence: TGTGCCAGCAGCTCCTACGAGCCCGGGGAGCTGTTTTTT. Its protein is CASSSYEPGELFF. The V and J genes are TRBV9 and TRBJ2-2; D uncertain. CDR3 length: 13 amino acids. V lost 4 bases to trimming and J lost 6 bases, with 10 bases between them. From germline, CDR1 is SGDLS and CDR2 YYNGEE.

This clonotype was seen more than once but under ten times. V gene TRBV7-2 combines with J gene TRBJ1-6; 8 nucleotides align to TRBD1. Germline V gives CDR1 SGHTA, CDR2 FQGNSA. This CDR3 region has 15 residues. The V gene end was trimmed by 5 bases and the J gene end by 9 bases; junction bases not matched to a gene: 9. CDR3 coding DNA: TGTGCCAGCAGCCCGCAACAGGGGGAATTTTCACCCCTCCACTTT. Translating gives CASSPQQGEFSPLHF.

In its sample, this clonotype was seen a few times. The V call is TRBV5-1, the J call TRBJ1-5, with a possible D match to TRBD1 (6 bases). The CDR3 is made up of 13 amino acids. V gave up 3 bases and J gave up 4 bases, with 8 bases separating them. Germline CDR1 reads SGHRS; CDR2 reads YFSETQ. Written as DNA, the CDR3 is TGCGCCAGCAGCTGGGACATTAATCAGCCCCAGCATTTT. This sequence encodes CASSWDINQPQHF. Full variable domain (missing parts from reference TRBV5-1 and TRBJ1-5): KAGVTQTPRYLIKTRGQQVTLSCSPISGHRSVSWYQQTPGQGLQFLFEYFSETQRNKGNFPGRFSGRQFSNSRSEMNVSTLELGDSALYLCASSWDINQPQHFGDGTRLSIL.

This clonotype was recorded a few times. V and J are TRBV24-1 and TRBJ1-4; 7 nucleotides match TRBD1. Germline loops: CDR1 KGHDR, CDR2 SFDVKD. This CDR3 has 15 residues. V trimming: 2 bases; J trimming: 8 bases; junction bases outside the gene matches: 7. The CDR3 DNA reads as TGTGCCACCAGTGATTCCGGACAGGCGGGGGAAAAACTGTTTTTT. Protein product: CATSDSGQAGEKLFF.

This clonotype has a count of ten or more. V gene TRBV15 combines with J gene TRBJ2-7; D unresolved. The V end was cut by 5 bases, the J end by 0 bases, with 11 bases between. This CDR3 comprises 14 residues. CDR1 is LNHNV and CDR2 is YYDKDF in the germline V gene (reference sequence). The CDR3 DNA sequence: TGTGCCACCAGCCCAGGCACAAGCTCCTACGAGCAGTACGTC. It translates to CATSPGTSSYEQYV.

This clonotype was seen only a few times. The genes are TRBV7-9 and TRBJ2-2; TRBD1 is a possible D gene (5 bases). Germline V CDR1 and CDR2: SEHNR, FQNEAQ (reference sequence). V lost 5 bases to trimming and J lost 3 bases, with 13 bases between them. The CDR3 sequence is 15 residues long. The CDR3 here is CASSRTGLDTGELFF. The CDR3 DNA sequence: TGTGCCAGCAGCAGAACAGGCCTCGACACCGGGGAGCTGTTTTTT.

This clonotype was seen ten or more times. The rearrangement joins TRBV10-3 to TRBJ2-2; 7 bases are shared with TRBD1. Germline trimming cut 2 bases from V and 4 bases from J; bases unmatched to any gene: 7. This CDR3 spans 16 amino acids. Germline V gene lookup returns CDR1 ENHRY and CDR2 SYGVKD. The CDR3 bases are TGTGCCATCAGTGAGGGAGGACAGGCGTCCACCGGGGAGCTGTTTTTT. This translates into CAISEGGQASTGELFF.

This clonotype was picked up many times. The chain carries TRBV12-3 or TRBV12-4 and TRBJ1-6, with 8 bases identical to TRBD1. Losses at the gene ends were 5 bases for V and 6 bases for J; bases not matched to a gene: 6. The CDR3 consists of 15 residues. The CDR3 spells CASSPPQGGNSPLHF. The CDR3 nucleotides are TGTGCCAGCAGTCCGCCACAGGGGGGTAATTCACCCCTCCACTTT.

This clonotype has a count of ten or more. The rearrangement uses TRBV20-1 and TRBJ2-2, with a tentative D call TRBD2 (7 bases). V lost 0 bases and J lost 5, with 16 bases in between. CDR1 is DFQATT, CDR2 SNEGSKA, per germline (reference sequence). The CDR3 contains 16 residues. CDR3 sequence: CSARDPPGGLTGELFF. For the CDR3, the DNA is TGCAGTGCTAGAGATCCCCCGGGGGGCCTAACCGGGGAGCTGTTTTTT.

This clonotype occurred many times. J is TRBJ2-3 and V is TRBV20-1; D remains ambiguous. Looked up from germline, CDR1 is DFQATT and CDR2 is SNEGSKA (reference sequence). This CDR3 contains 11 residues. V was pared by 5 bases and J by 6 bases, with 9 bases between. The CDR3 DNA follows: TGCAGTGCTTCCCCCCCGGATACGCAGTATTTT. Protein sequence: CSASPPDTQYF.

This clonotype has only a few counts. The J gene is TRBJ1-5, the V gene TRBV6-5; TRBD1 aligns across 9 bases. Germline CDR1 MNHEY, CDR2 SVGAGI. The CDR3 extends over 16 amino acids. V gave up 4 bases and J gave up 6 bases; unmatched junction bases: 10. The CDR3 DNA sequence: TGTGCCAGCAGTTCCCATTCACAGGGGGCCGGTCAGCCCCAGCATTTT. Protein sequence: CASSSHSQGAGQPQHF.

The table lists this clonotype with many counts. This chain links TRBV10-3 with TRBJ2-7, with D possibly TRBD1 on 6 matching bases. CDR3 size: 15 residues. CDR1 is ENHRY and CDR2 is SYGVKD in the germline V gene. V lost 6 bases and J lost 2, with 17 bases in between. The CDR3 bases are TGTGCCATCAGCCAACCCGGGACACAAACCTACGAGCAGTACTTC. Translated, it gives CAISQPGTQTYEQYF.

This chain uses TRBV27 with TRBJ2-1; 8 bases line up with TRBD2. V lost 5 bases to trimming and J lost 3 bases; unmatched junction nucleotides: 12. Germline loops: CDR1 MNHEY, CDR2 SMNVEV (reference sequence). CDR3 length: 17 residues. The CDR3 DNA follows: TGTGCCAGCAGTCGCATCCTTGCGGGAGGCTACTACAATGAGCAGTTCTTC. Translated, it gives CASSRILAGGYYNEQFF.

This clonotype was recorded at least ten times. The chain employs TRBV20-1 and TRBJ2-5; 7 positions match TRBD2. From germline, CDR1 is DFQATT and CDR2 SNEGSKA (reference sequence). CDR3 length: 13 amino acids. The CDR3 loop reads CRALGGTSETQYF. The CDR3 DNA sequence: TGCAGGGCCCTGGGGGGGACCTCGGAGACCCAGTACTTC.